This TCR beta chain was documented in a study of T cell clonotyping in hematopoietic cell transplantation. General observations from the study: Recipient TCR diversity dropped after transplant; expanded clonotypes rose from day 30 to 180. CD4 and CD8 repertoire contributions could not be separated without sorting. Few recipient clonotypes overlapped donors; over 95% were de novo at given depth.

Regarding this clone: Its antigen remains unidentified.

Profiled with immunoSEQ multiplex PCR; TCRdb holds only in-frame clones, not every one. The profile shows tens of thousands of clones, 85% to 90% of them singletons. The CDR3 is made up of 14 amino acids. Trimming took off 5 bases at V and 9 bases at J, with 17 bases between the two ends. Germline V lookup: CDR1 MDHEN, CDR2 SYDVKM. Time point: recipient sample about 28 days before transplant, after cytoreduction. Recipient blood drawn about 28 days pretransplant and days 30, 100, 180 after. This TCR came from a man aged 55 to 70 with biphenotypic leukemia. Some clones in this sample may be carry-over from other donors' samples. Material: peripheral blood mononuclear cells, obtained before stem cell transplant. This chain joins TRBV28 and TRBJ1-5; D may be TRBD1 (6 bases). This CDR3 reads CASSPQTGSGPQHF. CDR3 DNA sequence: TGTGCCAGCAGTCCTCAGACAGGTTCAGGGCCCCAGCATTTT.